The 24 T cell receptor beta chains presented below share a single source sample, sequenced in a study of blood T cell repertoires in COVID-19. The repertoire was sequenced with immunoSEQ multiplex PCR; TCRdb's copy has only in-frame clones and lacks some. The profile shows approximately 120,000 clones, about four fifths of them singletons. The sample was peripheral blood. These receptors originate from a human donor in a cohort sampled during active COVID-19.

The chain joins TRBV12-3 or TRBV12-4 to TRBJ2-7; tentatively, D is TRBD1 (5 bases). Trimming took off 6 bases at V and 4 bases at J, with 13 bases between the two ends. The CDR3 is 13 residues long. CDR3 sequence (DNA): TGTGCCAGCAGGGAAGGGGCCGGATACGAGCAGTACTTC. Amino acids: CASREGAGYEQYF.

This clone was observed a handful of times. The chain links TRBV2 to TRBJ1-1; 9 nucleotides align to TRBD1. The ends lost 6 bases at V and 1 base at J; junction bases unmatched: 0. The germline V gene has CDR1 SNHLY and CDR2 FYNNEI. The CDR3 spans 13 residues. The CDR3 DNA reads TGTGCCAGCAGGGACAGGGGGAACACTGAAGCTTTCTTT. Its protein product is CASRDRGNTEAFF.

This chain joins TRBV30 and TRBJ1-2; a possible D gene is TRBD1 (5 bases). Between the trimmed V and J ends, which lost 2 bases and 2 bases, there was a span of 6 bases. Germline CDR1 and CDR2: GTSNPN and SVGIG (reference sequence). CDR3 length: 12 residues. CDR3 nucleotide sequence: TGTGCCTGGAGTTCAGGGAACTATGGCTACACCTTC. Translating it yields CAWSSGNYGYTF.

The genes are TRBV5-1 and TRBJ2-2; perhaps TRBD1 as D (6 bases). Germline V gene lookup returns CDR1 SGHRS and CDR2 YFSETQ. CDR3 length equals 16 residues. V lost 2 bases and J lost 2, with 13 bases in between. In DNA form, the CDR3 reads TGCGCCAGCAGCTTCGGGCCACAGGGAAACACCGGGGAGCTGTTTTTT. Protein sequence: CASSFGPQGNTGELFF.

In nucleotides, the CDR3 is TGTGCCACCGGAGTTAGCGGGGCCAACGTCCTGACTTTC. As protein: CATGVSGANVLTF. This chain connects TRBV24-1 to TRBJ2-6; D remains unclear. The CDR3 length is 13 residues. V dropped 9 bases and J dropped 4 bases, with 9 bases sitting between them. Germline V gene lookup returns CDR1 KGHDR and CDR2 SFDVKD.

The chain links TRBV20-1 to TRBJ2-7; possible D gene TRBD1, 6 bases. V shed 3 bases and J shed 3 bases, with 12 bases lying between them. The V gene's germline CDR1 is DFQATT and CDR2 SNEGSKA (reference sequence). The CDR3 covers 13 residues. The CDR3 sequence: CSASWQGHYEQYF. The CDR3 coding sequence is TGCAGTGCTAGTTGGCAGGGACACTACGAGCAGTACTTC.

The chain combines TRBV3-1 (or the pseudogene TRBV3-2) with TRBJ1-1; D not resolved. V dropped 4 bases and J dropped 0 bases, with 15 bases sitting between them. CDR3 length equals 16 residues. Germline V lookup: CDR1 LGHDT, CDR2 YNNKEL (reference sequence). The CDR3 sequence is CASSLQVVPMNTEAFF. CDR3 DNA sequence: TGTGCCAGCAGCCTCCAAGTGGTCCCTATGAACACTGAAGCTTTCTTT.

This clone came up a few times. The rearrangement uses TRBV6-5 and TRBJ2-7, with D perhaps TRBD1 (6 bases). CDR1 is MNHEY, CDR2 SVGAGI, per germline. Trimming took 6 bases from V and 3 from J, leaving 18 bases between them. This CDR3 is 15 amino acids long. The CDR3 region has the DNA TGTGCCAGCAGCGGTGGGGACACCTTATTCTACGAGCAGTACTTC. Translation: CASSGGDTLFYEQYF.

The V gene is TRBV19, the J gene TRBJ1-3, with D uncertain. The CDR3 covers 16 residues. Between the trimmed V and J ends, which lost 2 bases and 0 bases, there was a span of 11 bases. From germline, CDR1 is LNHDA and CDR2 SQIVND (reference sequence). CDR3: CASSIWGANSGNTIYF. DNA for the CDR3: TGTGCCAGTAGTATATGGGGAGCCAACTCTGGAAACACCATATATTTT.

This sequence joins TRBV9 and TRBJ1-2; 9 bases are a match to TRBD1. Trimming took 4 bases from V and 8 from J; bases not matched to a gene: 9. Germline loops: CDR1 SGDLS, CDR2 YYNGEE. CDR3 length equals 14 residues. This CDR3 reads CASSPGGTGYGYTF. CDR3 DNA: TGTGCCAGCAGCCCGGGGGGGACAGGGTACGGCTACACCTTC.

The chain combines TRBV15 with TRBJ2-3; perhaps TRBD2 as D (5 bases). The CDR3 is 13 residues long. Trimming stripped 4 bases from V and 8 bases from J, with 13 bases between. Germline CDR1 LNHNV, CDR2 YYDKDF (reference sequence). CDR3 DNA sequence: TGTGCCACCAGCAAGCCCCCCGGGGTTACGCAGTATTTT. Translating gives CATSKPPGVTQYF.

This clone was detected many times. The chain carries TRBV7-2 and TRBJ1-5; no clear D gene. The CDR3 consists of 18 residues. V gave up 1 base and J gave up 3 bases, with 19 bases separating them. Per germline, CDR1 SGHTA and CDR2 FQGNSA. The CDR3, as DNA: TGTGCCAGCAGCTTAGTCTCCGGAGGGCCTTACTCCAATCAGCCCCAGCATTTT. Protein: CASSLVSGGPYSNQPQHF.

The sample holds one count of this clone. V is TRBV4-1 and J is TRBJ2-7; 8 bases agree with TRBD1. The CDR3 consists of 15 residues. V dropped 4 bases and J dropped 2; count of bases not matched to a gene: 7. The V gene's germline CDR1 is MGHRA and CDR2 YSYEKL. The CDR3 DNA reads TGCGCCAGCAGCCTAACGTGGGACAGGACCTACGAGCAGTACTTC. This gives the protein CASSLTWDRTYEQYF.

This clone appeared once. This sequence joins TRBV7-2 and TRBJ2-1; 11 bases align to TRBD2. CDR3 length: 18 amino acids. The J segment lost 0 bases and the V segment lost 1 base, leaving 5 bases of the junction unmatched. Germline V gives CDR1 SGHTA, CDR2 FQGNSA. The DNA of the CDR3 is TGTGCCAGCAGCTTAGAACTAGCGGGGGCGAGCTCCTACAATGAGCAGTTCTTC. Amino acid sequence: CASSLELAGASSYNEQFF.

This clone occurred a few times. V usage is TRBV6-6 and J usage is TRBJ1-2, with TRBD1 matching 9 bases. Trimming removed 7 bases from V and 7 bases from J; junction bases left unmatched: 10. From germline, CDR1 is MNHNY and CDR2 SVGAGI (reference sequence). The CDR3 sequence is 14 residues long. CDR3 sequence: CASNTGGLGAGYTF. CDR3 in DNA: TGTGCCAGCAACACAGGGGGCCTCGGAGCTGGCTACACCTTC.

This chain links TRBV30 with TRBJ2-7; 9 nucleotides match TRBD1. CDR3 size: 12 residues. V dropped 2 bases and J dropped 5; count of bases not matched to a gene: 1. Germline values: CDR1 GTSNPN, CDR2 SVGIG (reference sequence). This CDR3 is CAWSRDRDEQYF. The CDR3 nucleotides read TGTGCCTGGAGTAGGGACAGGGACGAGCAGTACTTC.

The chain employs TRBV19 and TRBJ2-7; TRBD2 aligns across 12 bases. The germline V gene encodes CDR1 LNHDA and CDR2 SQIVND (reference sequence). J gave up 6 bases and V 6 bases, and 6 bases lay outside the gene matches. The CDR3 runs to 14 residues. The CDR3 DNA sequence: TGTGCCAGTAGCCTACTAGCGGGAGGCAGCGAGCAGTACTTC. The encoded protein is CASSLLAGGSEQYF.

This clone was observed many times. V usage is TRBV5-1 and J usage is TRBJ2-7; 8 bases match TRBD1. The CDR3 runs to 15 residues. The V segment lost 1 base and the J segment 4 bases; nucleotides outside the gene matches: 7. The germline V gene has CDR1 SGHRS and CDR2 YFSETQ. The CDR3 DNA follows: TGCGCCAGCAGCTTGACTACAGGGGGATCGTACGAGCAGTACTTC. Protein: CASSLTTGGSYEQYF.

The V call is TRBV19, the J call TRBJ1-6, with TRBD1 matching 11 bases. J lost 10 bases, V lost 3 bases, and 11 bases had no gene match. This CDR3 spans 17 amino acids. Germline V gives CDR1 LNHDA, CDR2 SQIVND (reference sequence). CDR3 in amino acids: CASSMGQGGVSTSPLHF. CDR3 nucleotides: TGTGCCAGTAGTATGGGACAGGGGGGAGTCTCTACCTCACCCCTCCACTTT.

V is TRBV19 and J is TRBJ2-5, with 10 positions matching TRBD2. This CDR3 is 14 amino acids long. Germline V gives CDR1 LNHDA, CDR2 SQIVND (reference sequence). Losses at the gene ends were 4 bases for V and 5 bases for J; bases not matched to a gene: 4. The CDR3 nucleotides read TGTGCCAGTAGTACACTAGCGGGACCCGAGACCCAGTACTTC. It translates to CASSTLAGPETQYF.

The chain combines TRBV27 with TRBJ1-2; 9 bases align to TRBD1. Trimming took 5 bases from V and 1 from J; bases not matched to a gene: 11. The CDR3 consists of 17 residues. The germline gives CDR1 MNHEY, CDR2 SMNVEV (reference sequence). The CDR3 coding sequence is TGTGCCAGCAGTCCCGGACCTTGGACAGGGGATAACTATGGCTACACCTTC. This gives the protein CASSPGPWTGDNYGYTF.

This rearrangement joins TRBV4-3 to TRBJ1-1; 8 bases align to TRBD1. This CDR3 comprises 16 residues. CDR1 and CDR2 (germline): LGHNA, YSLEER. V shed 0 bases, J shed 1 base, and the junction held 4 bases outside the gene matches. The CDR3 sequence: CASSQDPGTGNTEAFF. CDR3 bases: TGCGCCAGCAGCCAAGACCCCGGGACAGGGAACACTGAAGCTTTCTTT.

CDR3 sequence (DNA): TGCGCCAGCAGCTCCCGTCCCGCTAGCGGGAGTTTGGATACGCAGTATTTT. Translating it yields CASSSRPASGSLDTQYF. The chain has TRBV5-1 and TRBJ2-3, with 10 bases lining up with TRBD2. Germline V gene sequence: CDR1 SGHRS, CDR2 YFSETQ. V lost 3 bases, J lost 6 bases, and 13 bases stayed unmatched. This CDR3 has 17 amino acids.

V is TRBV4-3 and J is TRBJ2-7, with 7 nucleotides matching TRBD1. The CDR3 is made up of 17 amino acids. In germline, CDR1 is LGHNA, CDR2 YSLEER. V was clipped by 0 bases and J by 4 bases; unmatched bases: 12. DNA for the CDR3: TGCGCCAGCAGCCAAGACAAGGGGGCGCCGATATTATACGAGCAGTACTTC. This encodes CASSQDKGAPILYEQYF.